These 15 T cell receptor beta chains were sequenced from one sample in a study of human T cells and chemical hapten exposure. This sample's time point: healthy volunteer bleed at 6 weeks. Unfractionated whole blood was the source of the extracted total RNA. TCRdb itself ran the RACE reads through MiXCR, one entry per CDR3 protein. Of about 65,000 distinct CDR3 sequences listed, approximately 6.1% are singletons. Sequenced material: whole blood. The receptors were sampled from a female donor in good health. Some clones in this sample may be carry-over from other donors' samples.

This clonotype came up many times. This chain uses TRBV2 with TRBJ2-6; D ambiguous. The V gene's germline CDR1 is SNHLY and CDR2 FYNNEI. CDR3 length: 18 amino acids. Trimming stripped 6 bases from V and 0 bases from J, with 18 bases between. The CDR3 loop is CASSGSVLSHSGANVLTF. The CDR3 DNA reads as TGTGCCAGCAGCGGGTCAGTGTTAAGCCACTCTGGGGCCAACGTCCTGACTTTC.

The chain has TRBV10-3 and TRBJ2-3, with TRBD1 as a possible D gene (5 bases). V shed 6 bases and J shed 2 bases, with 12 bases lying between them. The V gene's germline CDR1 is ENHRY and CDR2 SYGVKD. This CDR3 has 14 residues. CDR3 region: CAIRRGPDTDTQYF. The CDR3 DNA follows: TGTGCCATCAGAAGGGGTCCGGACACAGATACGCAGTATTTT.

This clonotype was counted many times. This chain connects TRBV20-1 to TRBJ2-5; a weak D match, TRBD1 (5 bases). Trimming cost V 4 bases and J 2 bases, with 11 bases left between them. Germline CDR1 and CDR2: DFQATT and SNEGSKA (reference sequence). This CDR3 comprises 13 residues. CDR3 sequence reads: CSATTGLQETQYF. DNA of the CDR3: TGCAGTGCTACCACAGGCTTACAAGAGACCCAGTACTTC.

This chain joins TRBV6-2 or TRBV6-3 and TRBJ2-2; 9 nucleotides line up with TRBD2. The CDR3 consists of 16 residues. The germline CDR1 and CDR2 sequences are MNHEY and SVGEGT. The junction had 5 bases not matched to a gene; V was cut back by 5 bases and J by 1 base. CDR3: CASSQSSGRNTGELFF. The CDR3 coding sequence is TGTGCCAGCAGTCAGAGTAGCGGGAGGAACACCGGGGAGCTGTTTTTT.

This clonotype was observed many times. The chain combines TRBV12-3 or TRBV12-4 with TRBJ2-7; perhaps TRBD2 as D (6 bases). The length of the CDR3 is 12 residues. The CDR3 loop reads CASSLGYGGIEV. For the CDR3, the DNA is TGTGCCAGCAGTTTGGGGTATGGGGGGATAGAGGTC.

The chain uses TRBV3-1 and TRBJ1-6; 7 bases fit TRBD1. This CDR3 spans 15 amino acids. V gave up 1 base and J gave up 9 bases; unmatched junction bases: 6. Germline-derived CDR1 and CDR2 are LGHDT and YNNKEL (reference sequence). CDR3 in amino acids: CASSQGLGGASPLHF. CDR3 bases: TGTGCCAGCAGCCAAGGCTTAGGGGGCGCTTCACCCCTCCACTTT.

This sequence joins TRBV9 and TRBJ1-1; TRBD1 agrees at 7 bases. The CDR3 length is 15 residues. CDR1 is SGDLS and CDR2 is YYNGEE in the germline V gene. V lost 0 bases to trimming and J lost 4 bases; unmatched junction nucleotides: 6. CDR3 in amino acids: CASSVDDRVTTEAFF. As DNA, the CDR3 is TGTGCCAGCAGCGTAGATGACAGGGTGACCACTGAAGCTTTCTTT.

In this sample, this clonotype turned up many times. This chain uses TRBV12-3 or TRBV12-4 with TRBJ2-2; weak D call: TRBD2 (5 bases). V lost 7 bases and J lost 1, with 13 bases in between. The CDR3 length is 15 residues. As DNA, the CDR3 is TGTGCCAGCAAGAGCACGGGATTGAACACCGGGGAGCTGTTTTTT. This encodes CASKSTGLNTGELFF.

This clonotype has ten or more counts. The V and J genes are TRBV28 and TRBJ1-5; 11 positions match TRBD1. The CDR3 has 18 residues. V gave up 5 bases and J gave up 2 bases; unmatched junction bases: 11. CDR1 is MDHEN and CDR2 is SYDVKM in the germline V gene. Here the CDR3 reads CASSLGTGGGPGNQPQHF. The CDR3 region has the DNA TGTGCCAGCAGTCTTGGGACAGGGGGAGGGCCCGGCAATCAGCCCCAGCATTTT.

This clonotype was seen at least ten times. V gene TRBV7-2 combines with J gene TRBJ1-2, with D possibly TRBD1 on 6 matching bases. Germline V lookup: CDR1 SGHTA, CDR2 FQGNSA. The CDR3 totals 16 residues. Between the trimmed V and J ends, which lost 8 bases and 8 bases, there was a span of 27 bases. CDR3 in DNA: TGTGCCAGCCCGCCCCCCTTCAGTCGGGGGGCGCGGGGCTACACCTTC. The encoded protein is CASPPPFSRGARGYTF.

This clonotype occurred many times. The V call is TRBV5-1, the J call TRBJ2-3; D remains ambiguous. The V gene lost 0 bases and the J gene lost 0 bases, with 8 bases spanning the gap. Germline values: CDR1 SGHRS, CDR2 YFSETQ. The CDR3 sequence is 15 residues long. The CDR3 here is CASSLGTESTDTQYF. In nucleotides, the CDR3 is TGCGCCAGCAGCTTGGGGACGGAGAGCACAGATACGCAGTATTTT.

The table lists this clonotype with many counts. The J gene is TRBJ2-1, the V gene TRBV20-1, with 11 positions matching TRBD2. This CDR3 has 14 residues. The trim removed 6 bases at V and 4 bases at J, leaving 5 bases unmatched. Germline lookup yields CDR1 DFQATT and CDR2 SNEGSKA (reference sequence). CDR3 DNA: TGCAGTGCAAAACTAGCGGGAGATTACAATGAGCAGTTCTTC. It translates to CSAKLAGDYNEQFF.

This clonotype occurred many times. This sequence joins TRBV29-1 and TRBJ1-4, with 9 nucleotides matching TRBD1. Germline-derived CDR1 and CDR2 are SQVTM and ANQGSEA. The CDR3 spans 14 residues. Trimming took 4 bases from V and 7 from J; bases not matched to a gene: 7. The CDR3 is CSVVRQGVSEKLFF. The CDR3 DNA sequence: TGCAGCGTTGTGCGACAGGGGGTTTCTGAAAAACTGTTTTTT.

This CDR3 reads CASSLGGEETQYF. The CDR3 DNA follows: TGTGCCAGCAGCTTGGGGGGGGAGGAGACCCAGTACTTC. The chain recombines TRBV7-8 with TRBJ2-5; TRBD2 agrees at 7 bases. CDR1 is SGHVS, CDR2 FQNEAQ, per germline. The CDR3 loop spans 13 amino acids. Trimming cost V 3 bases and J 5 bases; bases outside gene matches: 3.

The chain carries TRBV4-1 and TRBJ1-1; no clear D. Per germline, CDR1 MGHRA and CDR2 YSYEKL. V lost 0 bases and J 2 bases, leaving 10 bases between the germline ends. CDR3 length: 15 residues. CDR3 in amino acids: CASSQETAFNTEAFF. The CDR3 DNA reads as TGCGCCAGCAGCCAAGAAACAGCCTTCAACACTGAAGCTTTCTTT.